This T cell receptor beta chain was identified during a study of beta chain features in type 1 diabetes. General observations from the study: All four CD4+ subsets of Type 1 diabetes patients contained TCRB CDR3s that were moderately but significantly shorter.

In the case of this clone: Its antigen is still unknown.

What was sequenced were expressed TCRB transcripts, since all of the isolated RNA had been reverse transcribed. Some clones are missing from TCRdb's copy, which holds only in-frame ones; the method was immunoSEQ multiplex PCR. Altogether 250,000 to 350,000 clones are present, 12% to 15% being singletons, with the ten largest covering more than 6.5%. This CDR3 contains 16 residues. Losses at the gene ends were 0 bases for V and 7 bases for J; bases not matched to a gene: 7. Per germline, CDR1 SGDLS and CDR2 YYNGEE. This clonotype originated in a man aged 25-40 years in good health. The sequencing sample was made of central memory CD4+ T cells from blood. The V call is TRBV9, the J call TRBJ2-3; the match to TRBD2 covers 11 bases. CDR3 in amino acids: CASSVGASGRSNTQYF. The CDR3 region has the DNA TGTGCCAGCAGCGTAGGGGCTAGCGGGAGGTCAAATACGCAGTATTTT.